This T cell receptor beta chain was captured by sequencing in a study of blood T cell repertoires in COVID-19. Looking at the study overall: Whether acute or convalescent, the COVID-19 samples came from the United States, Italy and Spain.

The authors' processing: Quantification of nucleated cells was approximated via reference gene primer amplification. TCRdb's table, derived via immunoSEQ multiplex PCR, lists solely in-frame clones and lacks some. V and J calls and clone size come straight from that table; D and trimming were deduced from the DNA. The sample has tens of thousands of clones, about 83% seen once; the top ten hold roughly 6.5%. This receptor was obtained from an older woman with COVID-19, enrolled during active disease. The sequencing sample was made of peripheral blood.

The CDR3 loop is CASSIIRASGSPNNEQFF. Here the CDR3 DNA reads TGTGCCAGTAGTATAATTAGGGCTAGCGGGAGTCCTAACAATGAGCAGTTCTTC. This chain links TRBV19 with TRBJ2-1; 10 bases map to TRBD2. Germline V gives CDR1 LNHDA, CDR2 SQIVND (reference sequence). The CDR3 consists of 18 residues. The V gene end was trimmed by 2 bases and the J gene end by 5 bases; junction bases not matched to a gene: 12.